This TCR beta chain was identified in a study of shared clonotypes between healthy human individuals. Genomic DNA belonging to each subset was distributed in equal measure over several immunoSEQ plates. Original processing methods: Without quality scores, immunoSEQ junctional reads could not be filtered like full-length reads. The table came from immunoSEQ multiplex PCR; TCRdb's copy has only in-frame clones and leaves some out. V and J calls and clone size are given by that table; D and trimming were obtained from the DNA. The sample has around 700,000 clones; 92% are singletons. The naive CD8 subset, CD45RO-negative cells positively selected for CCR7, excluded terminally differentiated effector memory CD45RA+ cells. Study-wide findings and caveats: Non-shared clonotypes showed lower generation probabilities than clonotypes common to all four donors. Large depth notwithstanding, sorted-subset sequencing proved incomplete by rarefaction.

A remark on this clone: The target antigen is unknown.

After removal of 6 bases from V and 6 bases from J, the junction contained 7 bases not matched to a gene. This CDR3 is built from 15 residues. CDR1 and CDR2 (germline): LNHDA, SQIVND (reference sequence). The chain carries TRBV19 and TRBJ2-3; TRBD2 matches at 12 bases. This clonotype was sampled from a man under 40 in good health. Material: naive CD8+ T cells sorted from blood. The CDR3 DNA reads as TGTGCCAGTAGCCTTCTAGCGGGAGGGCCGGATACGCAGTATTTT. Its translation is CASSLLAGGPDTQYF. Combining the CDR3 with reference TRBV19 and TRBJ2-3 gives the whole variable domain DGGITQSPKYLFRKEGQNVTLSCEQNLNHDAMYWYRQDPGQGLRLIYYSQIVNDFQKGDIAEGYSVSREKKESFPLTVTSAQKNPTAFYLCASSLLAGGPDTQYFGPGTRLTVL.